Each of the 28 T cell receptor beta chains below was sequenced from the same sample in a study of control samples from healthy donors and cancer patients. Method: immunoSEQ multiplex PCR; TCRdb's copy keeps in-frame clones and lacks some. The table has more than 50,000 clones, 85% seen once; the top ten hold roughly 5%. The sequenced sample consisted of blood. The receptors were sampled from a man between 40 and 49 years old in good health.

This chain connects TRBV2 to TRBJ1-3; 8 bases agree with TRBD1. The CDR3 contains 14 residues. The ends lost 4 bases at V and 5 bases at J; junction bases unmatched: 4. Per the germline V gene, CDR1 is SNHLY and CDR2 is FYNNEI. The CDR3 DNA reads TGTGCCAGCAGTGCAGACAGGGGTAGAAACACCATATATTTT. This encodes CASSADRGRNTIYF.

This clone was recorded only once. The chain combines TRBV5-1 with TRBJ1-3; a weak D match, TRBD1 (5 bases). This CDR3 spans 15 amino acids. Deletions cut 4 bases from V and 1 base from J, with 12 bases between. Germline V gene lookup returns CDR1 SGHRS and CDR2 YFSETQ. CDR3 sequence (DNA): TGCGCCAGCAGCCAGCGGGGGGGGTCTGGAAACACCATATATTTT. Translating gives CASSQRGGSGNTIYF.

The gene calls are TRBV7-9 and TRBJ1-4, with a tentative D call TRBD1 (6 bases). This CDR3 has 14 residues. V lost 4 bases, J lost 8 bases, and 14 bases lay in between. Per germline, CDR1 SEHNR and CDR2 FQNEAQ (reference sequence). This CDR3 reads CASSYHGGDEKLFF. The CDR3 DNA reads TGTGCCAGCAGCTACCACGGGGGCGACGAAAAACTGTTTTTT.

The gene calls are TRBV9 and TRBJ2-5; D remains ambiguous. In germline, CDR1 is SGDLS, CDR2 YYNGEE. The CDR3 consists of 16 residues. With 4 bases removed from V and 4 bases from J, the gap between germline ends came to 20 bases. The CDR3 region is CASSPSSPIWGETQYF. The CDR3 DNA sequence: TGTGCCAGCAGCCCGAGTAGCCCCATCTGGGGAGAGACCCAGTACTTC.

The V gene is TRBV7-2, the J gene TRBJ2-7; 9 bases fit TRBD1. Germline-derived CDR1 and CDR2 are SGHTA and FQGNSA. This CDR3 comprises 14 residues. V gave up 2 bases and J gave up 2 bases; unmatched junction bases: 1. As DNA, the CDR3 is TGTGCCAGCAGCTTAACAGGGGGCACCTACGAGCAGTACTTC. Protein: CASSLTGGTYEQYF.

The chain couples TRBV28 to TRBJ1-2; 8 bases fit TRBD1. Germline V gene sequence: CDR1 MDHEN, CDR2 SYDVKM. The CDR3 is made up of 17 amino acids. The ends lost 4 bases at V and 2 bases at J; junction bases unmatched: 12. The CDR3 DNA is TGTGCCAGCAGTTCCAACCAGGGGGCGCGTAACAACTATGGCTACACCTTC. Translating it yields CASSSNQGARNNYGYTF.

In this sample, this clone turned up a few times. The chain links TRBV7-9 to TRBJ2-1, with D maybe TRBD1 (7 bases). The V end was cut by 5 bases, the J end by 1 base, with 15 bases between. Germline CDR1 SEHNR, CDR2 FQNEAQ (reference sequence). CDR3 length: 16 amino acids. The CDR3 nucleotides read TGTGCCAGCAGCACCCTGACAGGGAGGTCCTACAATGAGCAGTTCTTC. Translated, it gives CASSTLTGRSYNEQFF.

This rearrangement joins TRBV11-3 to TRBJ2-3; D assignment may be TRBD1 or TRBD2 (5 bases each). Germline CDR1 SGHNT, CDR2 YENEEA. V lost 4 bases to trimming and J lost 0 bases, with 11 bases between them. The CDR3 consists of 15 residues. CDR3 bases: TGTGCCAGCAGCTCGACGGGACGGAGCACAGATACGCAGTATTTT. Protein: CASSSTGRSTDTQYF. The full variable domain, with the rest looked up from reference TRBV11-3 and TRBJ2-3, is EAGVVQSPRYKIIEKKQPVAFWCNPISGHNTLYWYLQNLGQGPELLIRYENEEAVDDSQLPKDRFSAERLKGVDSTLKIQPAELGDSAVYLCASSSTGRSTDTQYFGPGTRLTVL.

The chain carries TRBV6-2 or TRBV6-3 and TRBJ2-3, with TRBD1 matching over 10 bases. CDR3 length equals 15 residues. Germline values: CDR1 MNHEY, CDR2 SVGEGT. V lost 6 bases, J lost 4 bases, and 7 bases stayed unmatched. This CDR3 reads CASSTRDRGPDTQYF. For the CDR3, the DNA is TGTGCCAGCAGCACGCGGGACAGGGGCCCAGATACGCAGTATTTT.

The chain employs TRBV27 and TRBJ2-6; 9 nucleotides line up with TRBD1. Looked up from germline, CDR1 is MNHEY and CDR2 is SMNVEV (reference sequence). The CDR3 runs to 17 residues. V gave up 4 bases and J gave up 0 bases; unmatched junction bases: 4. The CDR3 is CASSSGTGSSGANVLTF. For the CDR3, the DNA is TGTGCCAGCAGTTCCGGGACAGGGAGCTCTGGGGCCAACGTCCTGACTTTC.

The chain recombines TRBV7-6 with TRBJ2-1; 9 bases map to TRBD2. Germline CDR1 reads SGHVS; CDR2 reads FNYEAQ. V shed 1 base, J shed 7 bases, and the junction held 11 bases outside the gene matches. The CDR3 consists of 17 residues. CDR3 region: CASSLGLLAGGQNEQFF. CDR3 bases: TGTGCCAGCAGCTTAGGACTTCTGGCGGGGGGGCAAAATGAGCAGTTCTTC.

This clone showed up just once. The V call is TRBV11-3, the J call TRBJ2-3; D ambiguous. Germline values: CDR1 SGHNT, CDR2 YENEEA. V shed 6 bases and J shed 2 bases, with 18 bases lying between them. CDR3 length: 16 residues. In DNA, the CDR3 is TGTGCCAGCAGATTATATTACGTGGGTGACACAGATACGCAGTATTTT. It specifies CASRLYYVGDTDTQYF.

This chain uses TRBV5-5 with TRBJ2-1; the match to TRBD2 covers 8 bases. Germline V gives CDR1 SGHKS, CDR2 YYEKEE (reference sequence). V gave up 1 base and J gave up 0 bases; unmatched junction bases: 9. The CDR3 is 18 residues long. CDR3 sequence reads: CASSLRLGRGASYNEQFF. DNA for the CDR3: TGTGCCAGCAGCTTGCGCCTGGGGCGGGGGGCCTCCTACAATGAGCAGTTCTTC.

CDR3 amino acids: CASKRPQAGLNTEAFF. The CDR3, as DNA: TGTGCCAGCAAACGACCTCAGGCAGGACTGAACACTGAAGCTTTCTTT. The chain carries TRBV28 and TRBJ1-1; D remains unclear. The CDR3 loop spans 16 amino acids. Germline-derived CDR1 and CDR2 are MDHEN and SYDVKM. Trimming pared 7 bases from V and 0 bases from J, leaving 18 bases between.

The table lists this clone with a few counts. The CDR3 DNA follows: TGTGCCAGCAGTTCCGGGACAGGGGCGCTAGGTGAGCAGTTCTTC. Protein: CASSSGTGALGEQFF. The chain links TRBV7-9 to TRBJ2-1, with 10 bases aligning to TRBD1. The CDR3 is 15 residues long. After removal of 6 bases from V and 9 bases from J, the junction contained 11 bases not matched to a gene. The germline CDR1 and CDR2 sequences are SEHNR and FQNEAQ (reference sequence). The variable domain in full, with the rest retrieved from reference TRBV7-9 and TRBJ2-1, is DTGVSQNPRHKITKRGQNVTFRCDPISEHNRLYWYRQTLGQGPEFLTYFQNEAQLEKSRLLSDRFSAERPKGSFSTLEIQRTEQGDSAMYLCASSSGTGALGEQFFGPGTRLTVL.

J is TRBJ2-2 and V is TRBV7-9, with 10 bases lining up with TRBD2. V dropped 2 bases and J dropped 3; count of bases not matched to a gene: 6. The CDR3 has 17 residues. CDR1 is SEHNR, CDR2 FQNEAQ, per germline (reference sequence). The CDR3 region has the DNA TGTGCCAGCAGCTTACAGACTAGCGGGTTATACACCGGGGAGCTGTTTTTT. Amino acids: CASSLQTSGLYTGELFF.

The genes are TRBV6-4 and TRBJ1-1, with 7 bases matching TRBD1. This CDR3 is built from 14 residues. J gave up 4 bases and V 5 bases, and 7 bases lay outside the gene matches. CDR1 is MRHNA, CDR2 SNTAGT, per germline. In DNA, the CDR3 is TGTGCCAGCAGTCCACAGGGGACGAGCACTGAAGCTTTCTTT. It specifies CASSPQGTSTEAFF.

The chain carries TRBV5-4 and TRBJ2-1; D could derive from TRBD1 or TRBD2 (6 bases each). CDR3 length: 15 amino acids. Germline assignment: CDR1 SGHNT and CDR2 YYREEE (reference sequence). V was shortened by 0 bases and J by 5 bases, with 12 bases between the two germline ends. The CDR3 DNA follows: TGTGCCAGCAGCTTGGCCGGGGGCCGGGACAATGAGCAGTTCTTC. As protein: CASSLAGGRDNEQFF.

This clone has only a few counts. V gene TRBV5-1 combines with J gene TRBJ1-5; D is ambiguous. CDR3 length: 13 residues. Deletions cut 0 bases from V and 7 bases from J, with 8 bases between. Germline values: CDR1 SGHRS, CDR2 YFSETQ. The CDR3 DNA reads as TGCGCCAGCAGCTTGGATGGAAGGCAGCCCCAGCATTTT. The encoded protein is CASSLDGRQPQHF.

V and J are TRBV9 and TRBJ2-7, with 9 bases lining up with TRBD1. The V and J ends lost 2 bases and 3 bases, in that order; junction bases with no gene match: 6. The CDR3 is made up of 15 amino acids. Germline V lookup: CDR1 SGDLS, CDR2 YYNGEE. CDR3 sequence (DNA): TGTGCCAGCAGCGTTTCGGGGACAGGGCGCTACGAGCAGTACTTC. Protein: CASSVSGTGRYEQYF.

This clone was found once. This chain joins TRBV19 and TRBJ2-2; 9 bases align to TRBD1. Trimming removed 3 bases from V and 1 base from J; junction bases left unmatched: 0. Germline V lookup: CDR1 LNHDA, CDR2 SQIVND (reference sequence). This CDR3 is 15 amino acids long. CDR3 sequence (DNA): TGTGCCAGTAGTATGGGACAGGGGAACACCGGGGAGCTGTTTTTT. It is translated as CASSMGQGNTGELFF.

This chain connects TRBV5-1 to TRBJ2-5, with TRBD2 matching over 8 bases. The CDR3 is 15 residues long. Germline CDR1 SGHRS, CDR2 YFSETQ. V lost 1 base, J lost 2 bases, and 4 bases stayed unmatched. CDR3 coding DNA: TGCGCCAGCAGCTTGCGGGGGGGTCATCAAGAGACCCAGTACTTC. This sequence encodes CASSLRGGHQETQYF.

The chain carries TRBV4-1 and TRBJ1-1, with D unresolved. Germline CDR1 is MGHRA and CDR2 is YSYEKL. V was pared by 0 bases and J by 1 base, with 12 bases between. CDR3 size: 16 residues. This chain's CDR3 is CASSQEVPRENTEAFF. CDR3 bases: TGCGCCAGCAGCCAAGAAGTACCGAGGGAGAACACTGAAGCTTTCTTT.

This chain uses TRBV7-2 with TRBJ1-4; D ambiguous. CDR3 length equals 14 residues. Germline V gene lookup returns CDR1 SGHTA and CDR2 FQGNSA. Trimming took off 5 bases at V and 7 bases at J, with 14 bases between the two ends. The CDR3 loop reads CASSRTLLGEKLFF. In nucleotides, the CDR3 is TGTGCCAGCAGCCGGACGCTTCTTGGTGAAAAACTGTTTTTT.

The chain recombines TRBV5-1 with TRBJ1-3, with D possibly TRBD1 on 6 matching bases. V lost 1 base and J 4 bases, leaving 12 bases between the germline ends. The CDR3 totals 15 residues. Germline lookup yields CDR1 SGHRS and CDR2 YFSETQ. This CDR3 reads CASSLNGGPGNTIYF. CDR3 DNA: TGCGCCAGCAGCTTGAATGGGGGCCCCGGAAACACCATATATTTT.

The chain employs TRBV11-1 and TRBJ1-1; TRBD1 might be the D (5 bases). V was trimmed by 5 bases and J by 4 bases, leaving 11 bases between them. Germline-derived CDR1 and CDR2 are SGHAT and FQDESV (reference sequence). This CDR3 is built from 13 residues. CDR3 amino acids: CASSLGERTEAFF. Written as DNA, the CDR3 is TGTGCCAGCAGCCTGGGGGAGCGCACTGAAGCTTTCTTT.

This clone was seen a few times. The chain links TRBV3-1 (or the pseudogene TRBV3-2) to TRBJ2-7, with TRBD1 matching over 7 bases. Germline V gene sequence: CDR1 LGHDT, CDR2 YNNKEL (reference sequence). V shed 4 bases, J shed 1 base, and the junction held 10 bases outside the gene matches. The CDR3 contains 16 residues. The CDR3 protein is CASSPPDRANSYEQYF. The CDR3 DNA sequence: TGTGCCAGCAGCCCACCTGACAGGGCTAATTCCTACGAGCAGTACTTC.

Points on this clone: Other DNA variants within this sample encode the same CDR3. The chain has TRBV7-2 and TRBJ2-7, with a weak D call TRBD2 (5 bases). The CDR3 covers 15 residues. Germline CDR1 and CDR2: SGHTA and FQGNSA. Trimming removed 5 bases from V and 1 base from J, with 15 bases in between. CDR3 DNA sequence: TGTGCCAGCAGCCATGAAATCCAGCGGTCCTACGAGCAGTACTTC. It codes for CASSHEIQRSYEQYF.